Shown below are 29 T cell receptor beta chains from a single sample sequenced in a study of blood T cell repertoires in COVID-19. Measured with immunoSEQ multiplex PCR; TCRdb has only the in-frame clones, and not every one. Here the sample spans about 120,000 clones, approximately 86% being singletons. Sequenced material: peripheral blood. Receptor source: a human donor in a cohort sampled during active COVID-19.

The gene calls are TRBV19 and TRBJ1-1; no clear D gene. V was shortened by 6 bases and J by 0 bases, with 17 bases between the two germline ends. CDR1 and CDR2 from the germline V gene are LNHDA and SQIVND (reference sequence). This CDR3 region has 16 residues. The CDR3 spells CASSQEALSMNTEAFF. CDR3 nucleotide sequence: TGTGCCAGTAGCCAGGAGGCTTTAAGCATGAACACTGAAGCTTTCTTT.

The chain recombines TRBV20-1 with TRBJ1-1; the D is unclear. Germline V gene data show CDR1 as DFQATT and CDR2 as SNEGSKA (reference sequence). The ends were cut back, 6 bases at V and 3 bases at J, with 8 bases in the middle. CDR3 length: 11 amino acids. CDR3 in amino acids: CSAAGDTEAFF. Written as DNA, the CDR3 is TGCAGTGCCGCCGGGGACACTGAAGCTTTCTTT.

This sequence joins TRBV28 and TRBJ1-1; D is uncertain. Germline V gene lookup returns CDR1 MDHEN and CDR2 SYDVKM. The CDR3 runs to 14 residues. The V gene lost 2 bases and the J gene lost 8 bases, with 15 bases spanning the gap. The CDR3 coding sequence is TGTGCCAGCAGTTTAGGTCCTGGGGAGGCGGAAGCTTTCTTT. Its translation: CASSLGPGEAEAFF.

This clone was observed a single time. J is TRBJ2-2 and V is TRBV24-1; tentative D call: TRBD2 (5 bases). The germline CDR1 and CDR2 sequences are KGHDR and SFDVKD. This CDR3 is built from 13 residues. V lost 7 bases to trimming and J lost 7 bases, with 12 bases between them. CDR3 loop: CATSRTAHGELFF. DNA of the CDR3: TGTGCCACCAGCCGGACTGCGCACGGGGAGCTGTTTTTT.

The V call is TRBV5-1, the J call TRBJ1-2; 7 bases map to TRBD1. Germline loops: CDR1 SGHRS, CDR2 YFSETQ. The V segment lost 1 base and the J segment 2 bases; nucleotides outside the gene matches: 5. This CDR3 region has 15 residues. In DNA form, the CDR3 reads TGCGCCAGCAGCTTGACTGGACAGGCCAACTATGGCTACACCTTC. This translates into CASSLTGQANYGYTF.

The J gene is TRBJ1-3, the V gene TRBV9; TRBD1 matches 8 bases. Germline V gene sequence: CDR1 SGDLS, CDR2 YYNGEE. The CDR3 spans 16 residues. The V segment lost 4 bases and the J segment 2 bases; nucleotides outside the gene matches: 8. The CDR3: CASSPRQGITGNTIYF. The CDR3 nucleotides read TGTGCCAGCAGCCCGAGACAGGGGATTACTGGAAACACCATATATTTT. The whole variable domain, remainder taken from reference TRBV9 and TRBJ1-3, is DSGVTQTPKHLITATGQRVTLRCSPRSGDLSVYWYQQSLDQGLQFLIQYYNGEERAKGNILERFSAQQFPDLHSELNLSSLELGDSALYFCASSPRQGITGNTIYFGEGSWLTVV.

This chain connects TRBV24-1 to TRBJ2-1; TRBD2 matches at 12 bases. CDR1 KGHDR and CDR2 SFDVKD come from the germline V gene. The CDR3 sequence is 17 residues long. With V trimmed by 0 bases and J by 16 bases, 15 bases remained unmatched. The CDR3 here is CATSDLRETSGSRSVFF. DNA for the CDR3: TGTGCCACCAGTGATTTGCGTGAGACTAGCGGGAGTAGGAGTGTATTCTTC.

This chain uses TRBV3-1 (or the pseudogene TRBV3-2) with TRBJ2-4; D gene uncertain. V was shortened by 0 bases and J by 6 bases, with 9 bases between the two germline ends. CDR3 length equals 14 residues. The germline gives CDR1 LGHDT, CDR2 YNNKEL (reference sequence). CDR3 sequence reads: CASSQDLVSNIQYF. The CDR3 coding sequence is TGTGCCAGCAGCCAAGATCTAGTATCAAACATTCAGTACTTC.

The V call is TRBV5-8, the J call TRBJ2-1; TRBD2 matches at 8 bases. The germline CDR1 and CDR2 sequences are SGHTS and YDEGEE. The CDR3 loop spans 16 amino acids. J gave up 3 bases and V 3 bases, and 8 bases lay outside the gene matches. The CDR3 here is CASSWNGGANYNEQFF. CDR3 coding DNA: TGTGCCAGCAGCTGGAACGGGGGGGCAAACTACAATGAGCAGTTCTTC.

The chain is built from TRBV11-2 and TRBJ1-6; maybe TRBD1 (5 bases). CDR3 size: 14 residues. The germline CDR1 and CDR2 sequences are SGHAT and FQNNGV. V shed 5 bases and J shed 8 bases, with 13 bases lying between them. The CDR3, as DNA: TGTGCCAGCAGCCCGGGGACGGGGGATTCACCCCTCCACTTT. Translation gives CASSPGTGDSPLHF.

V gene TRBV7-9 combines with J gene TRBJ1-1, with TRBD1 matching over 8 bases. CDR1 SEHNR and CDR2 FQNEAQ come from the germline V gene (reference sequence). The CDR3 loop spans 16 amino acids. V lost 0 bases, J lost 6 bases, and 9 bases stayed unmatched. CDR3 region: CASSLAGAGGAAEAFF. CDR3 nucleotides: TGTGCCAGCAGCTTAGCGGGAGCAGGGGGCGCGGCTGAAGCTTTCTTT.

CDR3: CASSSSGGTCYYEQYF. The CDR3 nucleotides are TGTGCCAGCAGCTCTAGCGGAGGGACGTGCTACTACGAGCAGTACTTC. The V call is TRBV7-4, the J call TRBJ2-7; TRBD2 matches 7 bases. V lost 4 bases, J lost 3 bases, and 12 bases stayed unmatched. This CDR3 region has 16 residues. Germline V gives CDR1 SGHVT, CDR2 SQSDAQ.

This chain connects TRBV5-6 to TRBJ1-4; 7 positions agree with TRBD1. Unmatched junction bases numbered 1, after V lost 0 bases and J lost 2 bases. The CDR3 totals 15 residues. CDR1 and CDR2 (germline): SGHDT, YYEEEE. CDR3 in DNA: TGTGCCAGCAGCTTGGGCAGGGGGACTAATGAAAAACTGTTTTTT. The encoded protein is CASSLGRGTNEKLFF.

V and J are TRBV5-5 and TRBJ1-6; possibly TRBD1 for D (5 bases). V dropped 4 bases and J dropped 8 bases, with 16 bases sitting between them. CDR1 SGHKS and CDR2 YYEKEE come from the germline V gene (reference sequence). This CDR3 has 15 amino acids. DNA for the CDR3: TGTGCCAGCAGCGCGGGACCTTGGGGCGATTCACCCCTCCACTTT. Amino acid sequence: CASSAGPWGDSPLHF.

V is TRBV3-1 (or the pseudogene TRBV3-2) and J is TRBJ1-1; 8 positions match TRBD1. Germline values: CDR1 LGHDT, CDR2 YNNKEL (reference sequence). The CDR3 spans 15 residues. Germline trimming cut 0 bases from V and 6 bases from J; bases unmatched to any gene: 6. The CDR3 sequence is CASSQDWDRSAEAFF. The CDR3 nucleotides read TGTGCCAGCAGCCAAGATTGGGACAGGTCCGCTGAAGCTTTCTTT.

The CDR3 reads CATHVSGGENTEAFF. The CDR3 DNA follows: TGTGCCACCCATGTTTCGGGAGGGGAGAACACTGAAGCTTTCTTT. The chain uses TRBV28 and TRBJ1-1; D may be TRBD1 (5 bases). The CDR3 extends over 15 amino acids. CDR1 MDHEN and CDR2 SYDVKM come from the germline V gene. V was pared by 10 bases and J by 1 base, with 19 bases between.

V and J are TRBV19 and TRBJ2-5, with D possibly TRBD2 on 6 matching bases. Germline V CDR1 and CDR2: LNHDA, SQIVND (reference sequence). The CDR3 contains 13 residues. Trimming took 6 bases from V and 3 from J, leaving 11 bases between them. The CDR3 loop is CASRGSGEETQYF. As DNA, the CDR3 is TGTGCCAGTAGGGGATCGGGGGAAGAGACCCAGTACTTC.

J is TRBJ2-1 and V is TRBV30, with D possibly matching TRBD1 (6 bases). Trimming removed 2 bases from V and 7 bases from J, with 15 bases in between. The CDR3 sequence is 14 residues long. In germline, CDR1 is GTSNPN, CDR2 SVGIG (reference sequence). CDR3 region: CAWSRGTAGNEQFF. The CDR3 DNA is TGTGCCTGGAGTAGGGGGACCGCGGGTAATGAGCAGTTCTTC.

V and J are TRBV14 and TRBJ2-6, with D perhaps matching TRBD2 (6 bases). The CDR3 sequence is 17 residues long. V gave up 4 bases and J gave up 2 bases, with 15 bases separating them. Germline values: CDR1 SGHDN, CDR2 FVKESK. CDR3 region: CASSPLPGVPGANVLTF. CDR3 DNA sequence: TGTGCCAGCAGCCCCTTACCGGGGGTCCCTGGGGCCAACGTCCTGACTTTC.

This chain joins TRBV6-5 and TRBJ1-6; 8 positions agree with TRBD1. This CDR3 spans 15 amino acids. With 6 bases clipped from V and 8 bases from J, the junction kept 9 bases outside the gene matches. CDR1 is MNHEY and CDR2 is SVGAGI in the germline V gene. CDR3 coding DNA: TGTGCCAGCAGCTCGACGACAGGGGTGGATTCACCCCTCCACTTT. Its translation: CASSSTTGVDSPLHF.

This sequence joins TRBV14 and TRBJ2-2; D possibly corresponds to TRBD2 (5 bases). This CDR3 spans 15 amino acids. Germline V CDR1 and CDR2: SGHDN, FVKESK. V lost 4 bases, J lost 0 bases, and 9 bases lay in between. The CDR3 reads CASSPYGTNTGELFF. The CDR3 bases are TGTGCCAGCAGCCCCTACGGGACGAACACCGGGGAGCTGTTTTTT.

CDR3 sequence: CASSETGYSNSPLHF. DNA of the CDR3: TGTGCCAGCAGCGAGACAGGGTACTCCAATTCACCCCTCCACTTT. The chain joins TRBV9 to TRBJ1-6; 7 nucleotides agree with TRBD1. The CDR3 runs 15 residues. From germline, CDR1 is SGDLS and CDR2 YYNGEE. The trim removed 3 bases at V and 7 bases at J, leaving 7 bases unmatched.

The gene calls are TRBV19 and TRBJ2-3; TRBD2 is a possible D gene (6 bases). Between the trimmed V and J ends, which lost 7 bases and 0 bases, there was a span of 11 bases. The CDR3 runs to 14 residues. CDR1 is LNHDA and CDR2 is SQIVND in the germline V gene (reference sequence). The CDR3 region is CASNGGDSTDTQYF. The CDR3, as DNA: TGTGCCAGTAATGGAGGGGACAGCACAGATACGCAGTATTTT. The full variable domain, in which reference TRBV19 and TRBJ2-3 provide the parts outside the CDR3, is DGGITQSPKYLFRKEGQNVTLSCEQNLNHDAMYWYRQDPGQGLRLIYYSQIVNDFQKGDIAEGYSVSREKKESFPLTVTSAQKNPTAFYLCASNGGDSTDTQYFGPGTRLTVL.

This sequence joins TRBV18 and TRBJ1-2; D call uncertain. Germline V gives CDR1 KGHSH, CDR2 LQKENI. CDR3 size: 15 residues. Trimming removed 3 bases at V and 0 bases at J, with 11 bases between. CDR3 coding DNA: TGTGCCAGCTCACCGAGGGCAGGCCCTAACTATGGCTACACCTTC. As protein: CASSPRAGPNYGYTF. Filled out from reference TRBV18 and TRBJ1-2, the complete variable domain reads NAGVMQNPRHLVRRRGQEARLRCSPMKGHSHVYWYRQLPEEGLKFMVYLQKENIIDESGMPKERFSAEFPKEGPSILRIQQVVRGDSAAYFCASSPRAGPNYGYTFGSGTRLTVV.

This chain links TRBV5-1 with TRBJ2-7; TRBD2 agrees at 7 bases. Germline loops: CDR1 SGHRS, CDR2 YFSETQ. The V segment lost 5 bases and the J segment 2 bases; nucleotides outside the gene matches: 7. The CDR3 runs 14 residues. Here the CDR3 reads CASREGRDTYEQYF. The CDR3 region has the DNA TGCGCCAGCAGGGAGGGGAGGGATACCTACGAGCAGTACTTC.

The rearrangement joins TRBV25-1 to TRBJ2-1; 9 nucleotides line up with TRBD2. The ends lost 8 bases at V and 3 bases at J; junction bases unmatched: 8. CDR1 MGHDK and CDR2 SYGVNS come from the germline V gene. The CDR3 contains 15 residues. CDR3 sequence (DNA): TGTGCCAGCTCCTCTAGCGGGATAAGCTACAATGAGCAGTTCTTC. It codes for CASSSSGISYNEQFF.

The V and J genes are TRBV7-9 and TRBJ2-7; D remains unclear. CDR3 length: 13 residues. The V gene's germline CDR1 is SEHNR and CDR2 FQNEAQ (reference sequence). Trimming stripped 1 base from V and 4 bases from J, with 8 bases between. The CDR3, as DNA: TGTGCCAGCAGCTTAGAAATCGGGTACGAGCAGTACTTC. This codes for CASSLEIGYEQYF.

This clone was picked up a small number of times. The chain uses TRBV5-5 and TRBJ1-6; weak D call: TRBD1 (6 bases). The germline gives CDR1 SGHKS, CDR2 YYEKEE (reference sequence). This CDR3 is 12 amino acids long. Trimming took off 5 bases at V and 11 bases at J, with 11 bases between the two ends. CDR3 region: CASSGGATPLHF. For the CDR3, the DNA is TGTGCCAGCAGTGGGGGGGCTACACCCCTCCACTTT.

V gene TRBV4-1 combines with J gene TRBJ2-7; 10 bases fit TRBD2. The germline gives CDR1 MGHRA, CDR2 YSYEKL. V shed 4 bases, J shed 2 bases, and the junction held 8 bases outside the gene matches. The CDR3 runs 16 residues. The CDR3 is CASSPPGTSVPYEQYF. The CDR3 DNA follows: TGCGCCAGCAGCCCACCCGGGACTAGCGTACCCTACGAGCAGTACTTC.